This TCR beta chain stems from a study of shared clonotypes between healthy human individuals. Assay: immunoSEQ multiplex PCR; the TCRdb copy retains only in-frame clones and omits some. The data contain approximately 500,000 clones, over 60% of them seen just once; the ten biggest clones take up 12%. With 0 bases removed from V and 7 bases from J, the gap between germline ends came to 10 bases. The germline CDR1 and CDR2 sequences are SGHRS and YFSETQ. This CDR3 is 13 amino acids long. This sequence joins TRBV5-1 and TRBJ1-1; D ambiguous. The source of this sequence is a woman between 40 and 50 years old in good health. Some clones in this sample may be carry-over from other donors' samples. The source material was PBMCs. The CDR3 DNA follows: TGCGCCAGCAGCTTGGGGGGTAACGATGAAGCTTTCTTT. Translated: CASSLGGNDEAFF.